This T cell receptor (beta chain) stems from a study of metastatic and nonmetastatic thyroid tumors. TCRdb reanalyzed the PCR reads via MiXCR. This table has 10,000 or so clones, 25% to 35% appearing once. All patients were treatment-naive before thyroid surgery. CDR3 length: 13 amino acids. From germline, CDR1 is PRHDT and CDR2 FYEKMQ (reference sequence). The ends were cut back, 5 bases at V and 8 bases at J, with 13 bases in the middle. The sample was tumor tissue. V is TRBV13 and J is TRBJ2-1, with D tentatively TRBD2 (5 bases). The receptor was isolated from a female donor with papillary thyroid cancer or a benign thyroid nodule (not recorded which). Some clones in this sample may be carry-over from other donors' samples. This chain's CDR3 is CASSPEGLDEQFF. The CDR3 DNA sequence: TGTGCCAGCAGCCCCGAGGGTCTTGATGAGCAGTTCTTC. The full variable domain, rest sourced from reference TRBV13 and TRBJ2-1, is AAGVIQSPRHLIKEKRETATLKCYPIPRHDTVYWYQQGPGQDPQFLISFYEKMQSDKGSIPDRFSAQQFSDYHSELNMSSLELGDSALYFCASSPEGLDEQFFGPGTRLTVL.